This TCR beta chain was documented in a study of T cells expressing NK-cell markers. Turning to the study itself: Just one sequenced donor of eight was HCMV-seronegative, while seven were seropositive.

Findings of the study overall: Clones of NKG2C+ T cells that had expanded were of unclear HCMV specificity.

On this clonotype: Its antigen is unidentified.

5'RACE template switching built TCR beta cDNA with unique molecular identifiers. No DNA is given; TCRdb re-called the 5' RACE reads and lists each CDR3 protein once. The sample has 300,000 to 450,000 distinct CDR3 sequences. The CDR3 extends over 14 amino acids. Per the germline V gene, CDR1 is SQVTM and CDR2 is ANQGSEA. This TCR came from a man aged 18-75 years in good health. V usage is TRBV29-1 and J usage is TRBJ2-6; the TRBD1 assignment by TCRdb is unverifiable without DNA. The sample was blood T cells: a sorted CD56 or NKG2C T cell subset, CD4+ or CD8+ T cells, or bulk PBMC T cells (not recorded which). CDR3 sequence: CSAGEGKVGNVLTF.